A selection of T cell receptor beta chains follows, all from one sample in a study of OX40 agonist ivuxolimab in advanced cancers. Generated by immunoSEQ multiplex PCR, the TCRdb table keeps only in-frame clones and is missing some. The sample lists about 90,000 clones, approximately 90% occurring once. The sequencing here drew on CD4+ or CD8+ T cells sorted from blood, taken in a trial of the OX40 agonist ivuxolimab. These receptors were collected from an adult with an advanced solid tumor such as melanoma, head and neck, liver or kidney cancer. CDR3s include the opening cysteine and the closing phenylalanine or tryptophan. D genes are given only for firm matches. Clone size is stated in some rows and not others, as once, few, many or a class when expanded.

len: 13; d_gene: NA; j_gene: TRBJ2-7; v_gene: TRBV28; abundance: NA; CDR3aa: CASSLSHAHEQYF; CDR3nt: TGTGCCAGCAGTTTGAGCCACGCACACGAGCAGTACTTC
len: 13; d_gene: NA; j_gene: TRBJ2-7; v_gene: TRBV6-1; abundance: NA; CDR3aa: CASSRHSSYEQYF; CDR3nt: TGTGCCAGCAGTCGACATTCCTCCTACGAGCAGTACTTC
len: 15; d_gene: NA; j_gene: TRBJ1-5; v_gene: TRBV28; abundance: NA; CDR3aa: CASSPGQAFGQPQHF; CDR3nt: TGTGCCAGCAGTCCTGGGCAGGCCTTCGGTCAGCCCCAGCATTTT
len: 14; d_gene: NA; j_gene: TRBJ2-5; v_gene: TRBV28; abundance: NA; CDR3aa: CASSFGGLQETQYF; CDR3nt: TGTGCCAGCAGTTTTGGTGGACTACAAGAGACCCAGTACTTC
len: 18; d_gene: NA; j_gene: TRBJ2-6; v_gene: TRBV2; abundance: NA; CDR3aa: CASSDVGRSTSGANVLTF; CDR3nt: TGTGCCAGCAGTGATGTCGGACGATCGACCTCTGGGGCCAACGTCCTGACTTTC
len: 13; d_gene: NA; j_gene: TRBJ1-1; v_gene: TRBV5-1; abundance: once; CDR3aa: CASSFQGNTEAFF; CDR3nt: TGCGCCAGCAGCTTTCAGGGGAACACTGAAGCTTTCTTT
len: 17; d_gene: NA; j_gene: TRBJ2-1; v_gene: TRBV18; abundance: NA; CDR3aa: CASSPLLPRGAYNEQFF; CDR3nt: TGTGCCAGCTCACCCCTATTACCTCGCGGCGCCTACAATGAGCAGTTCTTC
len: 15; d_gene: NA; j_gene: TRBJ1-6; v_gene: TRBV5-1; abundance: few; CDR3aa: CASSPGVQGNSPLHF; CDR3nt: TGCGCCAGCAGCCCTGGGGTACAGGGTAACTCACCCCTCCACTTT
len: 13; d_gene: TRBD1; j_gene: TRBJ2-7; v_gene: TRBV5-1; abundance: NA; CDR3aa: CASSSGQSYEQYF; CDR3nt: TGCGCCAGCAGTTCGGGACAGTCCTACGAGCAGTACTTC
len: 16; d_gene: TRBD1; j_gene: TRBJ2-1; v_gene: TRBV6-6; abundance: NA; CDR3aa: CASRTRDRGRYNEQFF; CDR3nt: TGTGCCAGCAGGACTCGGGACAGGGGCCGATACAATGAGCAGTTCTTC
len: 13; d_gene: NA; j_gene: TRBJ2-2; v_gene: TRBV6-5; abundance: NA; CDR3aa: CASSRTSLVELFF; CDR3nt: TGTGCCAGCAGTCGGACATCCCTGGTGGAGCTGTTTTTT
len: 16; d_gene: TRBD2; j_gene: TRBJ2-3; v_gene: TRBV5-1; abundance: NA; CDR3aa: CASSSGGVSGADTQYF; CDR3nt: TGCGCCAGCAGCTCCGGGGGGGTAAGTGGCGCAGATACGCAGTATTTT
len: 17; d_gene: NA; j_gene: TRBJ2-2; v_gene: TRBV4-2; abundance: NA; CDR3aa: CASSQGVRGRDTGELFF; CDR3nt: TGTGCCAGCAGCCAAGGGGTGCGCGGGCGTGACACCGGGGAGCTGTTTTTT
len: 16; d_gene: TRBD2; j_gene: TRBJ2-7; v_gene: TRBV7-6; abundance: NA; CDR3aa: CASSLGSPSGRSEQYF; CDR3nt: TGTGCCAGCAGCTTAGGTTCGCCTAGCGGGAGGAGCGAGCAGTACTTC
len: 12; d_gene: TRBD1; j_gene: TRBJ2-1; v_gene: TRBV6-4; abundance: NA; CDR3aa: CASSDRDNEQFF; CDR3nt: TGTGCCAGCTCCGACAGGGACAATGAGCAGTTCTTC
len: 13; d_gene: NA; j_gene: TRBJ2-3; v_gene: TRBV7-3; abundance: NA; CDR3aa: CASSGGQSLTQYF; CDR3nt: TGTGCCAGCAGCGGGGGACAAAGCCTCACGCAGTATTTT
len: 15; d_gene: NA; j_gene: TRBJ2-4; v_gene: TRBV7-2; abundance: NA; CDR3aa: CASSLEPFAKNIQYF; CDR3nt: TGTGCCAGCAGCTTAGAGCCTTTTGCCAAAAACATTCAGTACTTC
len: 13; d_gene: NA; j_gene: TRBJ1-6; v_gene: TRBV2; abundance: once; CDR3aa: CASSETGPGPLHF; CDR3nt: TGTGCCAGCAGTGAAACAGGCCCGGGGCCCCTCCACTTT
len: 15; d_gene: TRBD1; j_gene: TRBJ1-2; v_gene: TRBV5-6; abundance: NA; CDR3aa: CASSLVGRGYYGYTF; CDR3nt: TGTGCCAGCAGCTTGGTTGGCAGGGGGTACTATGGCTACACCTTC
len: 16; d_gene: NA; j_gene: TRBJ2-2; v_gene: TRBV7-3; abundance: NA; CDR3aa: CASSPLGVPNTGELFF; CDR3nt: TGTGCCAGCAGCCCCCTGGGGGTCCCGAACACCGGGGAGCTGTTTTTT
len: 13; d_gene: TRBD1; j_gene: TRBJ2-7; v_gene: TRBV29-1; abundance: NA; CDR3aa: CSVAGGANYEQYF; CDR3nt: TGCAGCGTTGCAGGGGGCGCAAACTACGAGCAGTACTTC
len: 15; d_gene: TRBD1; j_gene: TRBJ1-2; v_gene: TRBV5-1; abundance: NA; CDR3aa: CASSDGAGGNYGYTF; CDR3nt: TGCGCCAGCAGCGATGGGGCAGGGGGTAACTATGGCTACACCTTC
len: 15; d_gene: NA; j_gene: TRBJ2-5; v_gene: TRBV5-6; abundance: NA; CDR3aa: CASSLRATGRETQYF; CDR3nt: TGTGCCAGCAGCTTACGGGCCACAGGGCGAGAGACCCAGTACTTC
len: 13; d_gene: NA; j_gene: TRBJ2-5; v_gene: TRBV7-2; abundance: NA; CDR3aa: CASSPSYQETQYF; CDR3nt: TGTGCCAGCAGCCCTTCTTACCAAGAGACCCAGTACTTC
len: 12; d_gene: NA; j_gene: TRBJ2-2; v_gene: TRBV5-6; abundance: NA; CDR3aa: CASSWAGGELFF; CDR3nt: TGTGCCAGCAGCTGGGCGGGGGGGGAGCTGTTTTTT
len: 11; d_gene: NA; j_gene: TRBJ2-7; v_gene: TRBV20-1; abundance: NA; CDR3aa: CSAPLSYEQYF; CDR3nt: TGCAGTGCCCCCCTCTCCTACGAGCAGTACTTC
len: 13; d_gene: TRBD1; j_gene: TRBJ1-1; v_gene: TRBV28; abundance: NA; CDR3aa: CASSRDRVTEAFF; CDR3nt: TGTGCCAGCAGTCGGGACAGGGTTACTGAAGCTTTCTTT
len: 15; d_gene: NA; j_gene: TRBJ2-5; v_gene: TRBV9; abundance: few; CDR3aa: CASSPRQGSQETQYF; CDR3nt: TGTGCCAGCAGCCCGAGGCAGGGCTCTCAAGAGACCCAGTACTTC
len: 11; d_gene: NA; j_gene: TRBJ2-3; v_gene: TRBV19; abundance: NA; CDR3aa: CASSIDTTQYF; CDR3nt: TGTGCCAGTAGTATAGATACTACGCAGTATTTT
len: 14; d_gene: NA; j_gene: TRBJ1-2; v_gene: TRBV7-9; abundance: NA; CDR3aa: CASSPLEPNYGYTF; CDR3nt: TGTGCCAGCAGCCCACTCGAACCTAACTATGGCTACACCTTC
len: 15; d_gene: TRBD1; j_gene: TRBJ1-1; v_gene: TRBV2; abundance: NA; CDR3aa: CASSFTGTGNTEAFF; CDR3nt: TGTGCCAGCAGTTTCACCGGGACAGGGAACACTGAAGCTTTCTTT
len: 13; d_gene: NA; j_gene: TRBJ1-1; v_gene: TRBV30; abundance: NA; CDR3aa: CAWSGRGNTEAFF; CDR3nt: TGTGCCTGGAGTGGGCGAGGGAACACTGAAGCTTTCTTT
len: 17; d_gene: TRBD1; j_gene: TRBJ1-1; v_gene: TRBV5-1; abundance: NA; CDR3aa: CASSLTKTGTVNTEAFF; CDR3nt: TGCGCCAGCAGCTTAACTAAGACCGGGACAGTTAACACTGAAGCTTTCTTT
len: 17; d_gene: TRBD2; j_gene: TRBJ2-1; v_gene: TRBV9; abundance: NA; CDR3aa: CASSPKLASGRFNEQFF; CDR3nt: TGTGCCAGCAGCCCGAAATTGGCTAGCGGGAGATTCAATGAGCAGTTCTTC
len: 15; d_gene: TRBD1; j_gene: TRBJ2-2; v_gene: TRBV7-2; abundance: NA; CDR3aa: CASSLEYRGTGELFF; CDR3nt: TGTGCCAGCAGCTTAGAATACAGGGGAACCGGGGAGCTGTTTTTT
len: 12; d_gene: NA; j_gene: TRBJ2-7; v_gene: TRBV6-1; abundance: once; CDR3aa: CASSEPKGQQYF; CDR3nt: TGTGCCAGCAGTGAACCCAAGGGCCAGCAGTACTTC
len: 17; d_gene: NA; j_gene: TRBJ1-5; v_gene: TRBV15; abundance: NA; CDR3aa: CATSPHVGQSVNQPQHF; CDR3nt: TGTGCCACCAGCCCCCATGTAGGACAAAGCGTTAATCAGCCCCAGCATTTT
len: 12; d_gene: TRBD2; j_gene: TRBJ2-1; v_gene: TRBV7-8; abundance: NA; CDR3aa: CASSLASGQQFF; CDR3nt: TGTGCCAGCAGCTTAGCTAGCGGGCAGCAGTTCTTC
len: 13; d_gene: NA; j_gene: TRBJ2-3; v_gene: TRBV19; abundance: NA; CDR3aa: CASSIWGADTQYF; CDR3nt: TGTGCCAGTAGTATATGGGGTGCAGATACGCAGTATTTT
len: 14; d_gene: TRBD2; j_gene: TRBJ2-1; v_gene: TRBV6-6; abundance: NA; CDR3aa: CASSSSGRANEQFF; CDR3nt: TGTGCCAGCAGTTCTAGCGGGAGGGCCAATGAGCAGTTCTTC
len: 13; d_gene: NA; j_gene: TRBJ2-5; v_gene: TRBV6-1; abundance: NA; CDR3aa: CASRDAGKETQYF; CDR3nt: TGTGCCAGCAGGGACGCGGGGAAAGAGACCCAGTACTTC
len: 14; d_gene: NA; j_gene: TRBJ1-5; v_gene: TRBV7-2; abundance: NA; CDR3aa: CASSLGYSNQPQHF; CDR3nt: TGTGCCAGCAGCTTAGGGTATAGCAATCAGCCCCAGCATTTT
len: 15; d_gene: TRBD1; j_gene: TRBJ2-7; v_gene: TRBV28; abundance: NA; CDR3aa: CASSPGTGGAYEQYF; CDR3nt: TGTGCCAGCAGTCCTGGGACAGGGGGCGCGTACGAGCAGTACTTC
len: 14; d_gene: NA; j_gene: TRBJ1-4; v_gene: TRBV2; abundance: once; CDR3aa: CASTKTTTNEKLFF; CDR3nt: TGTGCCAGCACCAAGACAACAACTAATGAAAAACTGTTTTTT
len: 15; d_gene: NA; j_gene: TRBJ2-2; v_gene: TRBV5-1; abundance: NA; CDR3aa: CASSLAGHPTGELFF; CDR3nt: TGCGCCAGCAGCTTGGCGGGACACCCTACCGGGGAGCTGTTTTTT
len: 11; d_gene: NA; j_gene: TRBJ2-1; v_gene: TRBV5-1; abundance: NA; CDR3aa: CASSLLEEQFF; CDR3nt: TGCGCCAGCAGCCTCCTGGAGGAGCAGTTCTTC